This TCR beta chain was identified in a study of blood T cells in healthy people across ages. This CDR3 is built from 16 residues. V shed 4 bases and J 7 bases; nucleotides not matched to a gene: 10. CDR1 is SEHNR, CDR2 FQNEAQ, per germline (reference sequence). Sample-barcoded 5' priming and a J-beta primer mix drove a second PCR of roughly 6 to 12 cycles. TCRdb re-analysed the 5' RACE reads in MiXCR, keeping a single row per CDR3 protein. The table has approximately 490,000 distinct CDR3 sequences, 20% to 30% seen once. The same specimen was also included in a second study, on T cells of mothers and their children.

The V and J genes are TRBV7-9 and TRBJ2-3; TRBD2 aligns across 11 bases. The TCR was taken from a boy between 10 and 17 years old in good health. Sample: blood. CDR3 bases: TGTGCCAGCAGCTCCACCGGGACTAGCGGAGTCAATACGCAGTATTTT. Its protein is CASSSTGTSGVNTQYF.